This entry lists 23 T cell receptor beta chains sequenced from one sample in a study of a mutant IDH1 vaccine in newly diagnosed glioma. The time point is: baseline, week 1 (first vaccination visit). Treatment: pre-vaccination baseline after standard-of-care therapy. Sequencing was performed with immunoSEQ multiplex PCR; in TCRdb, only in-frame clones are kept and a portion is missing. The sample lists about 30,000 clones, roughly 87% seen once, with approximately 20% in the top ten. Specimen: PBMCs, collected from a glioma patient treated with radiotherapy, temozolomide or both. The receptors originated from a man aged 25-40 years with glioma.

The CDR3 spells CASSVNSPYEKLFF. The CDR3 bases are TGCGCCAGCAGTGTGAACAGTCCCTATGAAAAACTGTTTTTT. V is TRBV10-2 and J is TRBJ1-4; D remains unclear. With 4 bases removed from V and 6 bases from J, the gap between germline ends came to 12 bases. Per the germline V gene, CDR1 is WSHSY and CDR2 is SAAADI. The CDR3 is 14 residues long.

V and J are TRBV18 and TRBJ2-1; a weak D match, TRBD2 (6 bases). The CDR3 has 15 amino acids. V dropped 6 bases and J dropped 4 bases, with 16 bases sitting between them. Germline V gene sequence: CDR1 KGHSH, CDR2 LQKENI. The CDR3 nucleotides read TGTGCCAGCTCGCGTGGAGGGACGACTTACAATGAGCAGTTCTTC. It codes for CASSRGGTTYNEQFF.

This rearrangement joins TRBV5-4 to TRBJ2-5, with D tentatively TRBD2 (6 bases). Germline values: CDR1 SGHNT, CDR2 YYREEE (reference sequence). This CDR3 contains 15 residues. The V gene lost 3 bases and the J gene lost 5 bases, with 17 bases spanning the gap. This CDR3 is CASSSPGGLAETQYF. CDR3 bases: TGTGCCAGCAGCTCCCCCGGGGGTTTGGCTGAGACCCAGTACTTC. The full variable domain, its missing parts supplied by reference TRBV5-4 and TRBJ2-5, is ETGVTQSPTHLIKTRGQQVTLRCSSQSGHNTVSWYQQALGQGPQFIFQYYREEENGRGNFPPRFSGLQFPNYSSELNVNALELDDSALYLCASSSPGGLAETQYFGPGTRLLVL.

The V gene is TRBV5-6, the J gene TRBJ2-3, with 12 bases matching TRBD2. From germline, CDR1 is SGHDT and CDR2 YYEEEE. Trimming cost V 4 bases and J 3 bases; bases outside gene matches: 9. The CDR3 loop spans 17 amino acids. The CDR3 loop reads CASSPELAGGETDTQYF. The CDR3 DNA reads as TGTGCCAGCAGCCCGGAGCTAGCGGGGGGGGAGACAGATACGCAGTATTTT.

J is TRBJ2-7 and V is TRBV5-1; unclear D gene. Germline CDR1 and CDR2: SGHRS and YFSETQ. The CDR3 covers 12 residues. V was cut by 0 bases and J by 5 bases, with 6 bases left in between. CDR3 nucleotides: TGCGCCAGCAGCTTGGGTAGGGACGAGCAGTACTTC. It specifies CASSLGRDEQYF. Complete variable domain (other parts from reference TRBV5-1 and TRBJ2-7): KAGVTQTPRYLIKTRGQQVTLSCSPISGHRSVSWYQQTPGQGLQFLFEYFSETQRNKGNFPGRFSGRQFSNSRSEMNVSTLELGDSALYLCASSLGRDEQYFGPGTRLTVT.

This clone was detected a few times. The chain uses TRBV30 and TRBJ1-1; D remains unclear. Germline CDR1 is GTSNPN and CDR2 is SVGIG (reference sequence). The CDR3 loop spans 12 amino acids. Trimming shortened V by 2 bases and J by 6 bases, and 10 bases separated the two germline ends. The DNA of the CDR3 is TGTGCCTGGAGTCAGCGTAGCTCTGAAGCTTTCTTT. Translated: CAWSQRSSEAFF.

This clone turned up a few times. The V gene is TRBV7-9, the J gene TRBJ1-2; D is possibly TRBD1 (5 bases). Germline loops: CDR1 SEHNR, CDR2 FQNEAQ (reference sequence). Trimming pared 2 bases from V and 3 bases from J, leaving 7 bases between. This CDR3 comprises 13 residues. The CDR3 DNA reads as TGTGCCAGCAGCTTACCCAGGGACTATGGCTACACCTTC. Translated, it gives CASSLPRDYGYTF.

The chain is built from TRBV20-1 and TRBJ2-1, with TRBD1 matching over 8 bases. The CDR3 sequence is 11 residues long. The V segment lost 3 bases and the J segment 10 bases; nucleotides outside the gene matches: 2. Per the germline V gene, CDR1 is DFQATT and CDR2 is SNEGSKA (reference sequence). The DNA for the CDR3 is TGCAGTGCTAGTCACAGGGGGGAGCAGTTCTTC. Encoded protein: CSASHRGEQFF.

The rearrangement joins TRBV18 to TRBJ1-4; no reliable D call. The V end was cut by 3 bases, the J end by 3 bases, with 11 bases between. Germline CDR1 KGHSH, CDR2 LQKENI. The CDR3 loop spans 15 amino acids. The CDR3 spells CASSPEKNPNEKLFF. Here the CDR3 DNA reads TGTGCCAGCTCACCGGAGAAGAACCCTAATGAAAAACTGTTTTTT.

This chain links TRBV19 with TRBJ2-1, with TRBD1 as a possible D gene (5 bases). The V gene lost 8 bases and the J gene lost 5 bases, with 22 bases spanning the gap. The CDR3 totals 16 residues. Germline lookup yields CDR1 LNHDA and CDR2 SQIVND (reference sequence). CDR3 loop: CASRKATDTLNNEQFF. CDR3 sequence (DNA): TGTGCCAGTCGCAAGGCCACGGACACCCTAAACAATGAGCAGTTCTTC. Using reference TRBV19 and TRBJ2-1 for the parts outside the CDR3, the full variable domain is DGGITQSPKYLFRKEGQNVTLSCEQNLNHDAMYWYRQDPGQGLRLIYYSQIVNDFQKGDIAEGYSVSREKKESFPLTVTSAQKNPTAFYLCASRKATDTLNNEQFFGPGTRLTVL.

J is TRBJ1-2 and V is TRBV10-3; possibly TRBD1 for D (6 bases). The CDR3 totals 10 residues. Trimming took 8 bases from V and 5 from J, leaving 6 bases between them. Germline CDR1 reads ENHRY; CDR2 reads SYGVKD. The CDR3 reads CAIGQYGYTF. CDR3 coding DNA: TGTGCCATCGGACAGTATGGCTACACCTTC.

The chain's CDR3 is CASSLVWTGELFF. CDR3 coding DNA: TGTGCCAGCAGCTTAGTATGGACCGGGGAGCTGTTTTTT. This chain links TRBV7-8 with TRBJ2-2; D gene ambiguous. CDR3 length equals 13 residues. Germline CDR1 reads SGHVS; CDR2 reads FQNEAQ. The V end was cut by 1 base, the J end by 5 bases, with 5 bases between.

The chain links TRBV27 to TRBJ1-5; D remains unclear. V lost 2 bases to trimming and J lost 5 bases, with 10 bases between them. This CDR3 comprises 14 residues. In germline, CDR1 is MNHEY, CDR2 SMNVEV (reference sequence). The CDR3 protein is CASSLSTEDQPQHF. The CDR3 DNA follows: TGTGCCAGCAGTTTAAGTACGGAGGATCAGCCCCAGCATTTT.

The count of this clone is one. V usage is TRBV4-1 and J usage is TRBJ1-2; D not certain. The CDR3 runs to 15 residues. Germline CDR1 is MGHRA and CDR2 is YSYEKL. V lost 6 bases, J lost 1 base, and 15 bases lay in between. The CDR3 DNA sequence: TGCGCCAGCAGAGGAGGCGGCCGAATTAACTATGGCTACACCTTC. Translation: CASRGGGRINYGYTF.

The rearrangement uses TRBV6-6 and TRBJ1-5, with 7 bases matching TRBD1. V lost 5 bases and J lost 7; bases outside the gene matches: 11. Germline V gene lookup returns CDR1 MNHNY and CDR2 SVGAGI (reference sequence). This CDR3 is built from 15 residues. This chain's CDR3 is CASSTGTDYNQPQHF. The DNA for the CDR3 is TGTGCCAGCAGTACCGGGACAGATTATAACCAGCCCCAGCATTTT.

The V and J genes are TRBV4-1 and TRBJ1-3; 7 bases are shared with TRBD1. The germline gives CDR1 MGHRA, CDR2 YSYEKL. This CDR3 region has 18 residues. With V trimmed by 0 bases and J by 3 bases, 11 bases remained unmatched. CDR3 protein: CASSQDGQALSSGNTIYF. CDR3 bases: TGCGCCAGCAGCCAAGATGGACAGGCCCTTTCGAGTGGAAACACCATATATTTT.

The CDR3 is CAWNTWTGGATEAFF. CDR3 nucleotides: TGTGCCTGGAATACTTGGACAGGGGGGGCCACTGAAGCTTTCTTT. The chain joins TRBV30 to TRBJ1-1; TRBD1 aligns across 10 bases. The CDR3 has 15 amino acids. J was trimmed by 4 bases and V by 4 bases; bases with no gene match: 9. Per the germline V gene, CDR1 is GTSNPN and CDR2 is SVGIG (reference sequence).

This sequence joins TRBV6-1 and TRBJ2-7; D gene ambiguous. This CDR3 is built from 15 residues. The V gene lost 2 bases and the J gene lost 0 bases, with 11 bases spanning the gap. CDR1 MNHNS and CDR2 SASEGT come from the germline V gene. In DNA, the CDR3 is TGTGCCAGCAGTGAAACGTCACAGACCTCCTACGAGCAGTACTTC. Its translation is CASSETSQTSYEQYF.

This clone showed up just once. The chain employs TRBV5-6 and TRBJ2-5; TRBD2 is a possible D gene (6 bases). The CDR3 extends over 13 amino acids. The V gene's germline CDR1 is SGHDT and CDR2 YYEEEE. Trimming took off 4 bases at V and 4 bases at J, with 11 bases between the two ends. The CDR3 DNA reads TGTGCCAGCAGCCGGGAGATAGGAGAGACCCAGTACTTC. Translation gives CASSREIGETQYF.

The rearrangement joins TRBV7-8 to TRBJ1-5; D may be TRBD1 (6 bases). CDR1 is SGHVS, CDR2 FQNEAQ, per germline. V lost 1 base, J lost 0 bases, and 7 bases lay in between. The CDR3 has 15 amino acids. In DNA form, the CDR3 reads TGTGCCAGCAGCTTAGAACAGGGTAGCAATCAGCCCCAGCATTTT. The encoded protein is CASSLEQGSNQPQHF.

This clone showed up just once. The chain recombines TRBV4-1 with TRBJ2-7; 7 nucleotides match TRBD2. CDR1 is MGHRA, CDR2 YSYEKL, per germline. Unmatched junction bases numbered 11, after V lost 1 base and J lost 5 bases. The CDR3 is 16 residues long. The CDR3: CASSQGRVGGNHEQYF. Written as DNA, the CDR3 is TGCGCCAGCAGCCAAGGTAGGGTCGGGGGGAATCACGAGCAGTACTTC.

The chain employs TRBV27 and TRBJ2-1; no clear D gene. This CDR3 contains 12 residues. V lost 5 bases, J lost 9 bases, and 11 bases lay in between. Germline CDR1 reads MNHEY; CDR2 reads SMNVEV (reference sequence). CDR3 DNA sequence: TGTGCCAGCAGTCCTACCCAACGTGAGCAGTTCTTC. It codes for CASSPTQREQFF.

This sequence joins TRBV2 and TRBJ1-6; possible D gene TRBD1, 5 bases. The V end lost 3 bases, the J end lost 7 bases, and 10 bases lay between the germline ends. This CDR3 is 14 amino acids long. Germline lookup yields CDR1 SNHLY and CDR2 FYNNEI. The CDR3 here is CASSEQGANSPLHF. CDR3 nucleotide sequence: TGTGCCAGCAGTGAGCAGGGTGCAAATTCACCCCTCCACTTT.